This T cell receptor beta chain was identified in a study of OX40 agonist ivuxolimab in advanced cancers. Overall study: Ivuxolimab doses were 0.01, 0.1, 0.3, 1.5, 3 or 10 mg/kg every 2 weeks. Study-level findings and limits: Certain nonresponders additionally had low normalized T-cell clonal expansion. Mean expanded clone counts were higher in CD8+ than CD4+ T cells.

V was pared by 0 bases and J by 6 bases, with 12 bases between. CDR1 and CDR2 from the germline V gene are LNHDA and SQIVND (reference sequence). CDR3 size: 15 residues. Regarding this clone: Antigen: not known.

Repertoires were generated with immunoSEQ multiplex PCR, while TCRdb's copy carries only in-frame clones and drops some. The data show roughly 61,000 clones, with 87% seen just once and less than 0.45% held by the top ten. The clonotype was recovered from an adult with an advanced solid tumor such as melanoma, head and neck, liver or kidney cancer. J is TRBJ1-3 and V is TRBV19, with D maybe TRBD1 (6 bases). Sequencing used CD4+ or CD8+ T cells sorted from blood, obtained in a trial of the OX40 agonist ivuxolimab. The CDR3 coding sequence is TGTGCCAGTAGTATAGAGGGCAGGGGAACAAACACCATATATTTT. It codes for CASSIEGRGTNTIYF. Combining the CDR3 with reference TRBV19 and TRBJ1-3 gives the whole variable domain DGGITQSPKYLFRKEGQNVTLSCEQNLNHDAMYWYRQDPGQGLRLIYYSQIVNDFQKGDIAEGYSVSREKKESFPLTVTSAQKNPTAFYLCASSIEGRGTNTIYFGEGSWLTVV.